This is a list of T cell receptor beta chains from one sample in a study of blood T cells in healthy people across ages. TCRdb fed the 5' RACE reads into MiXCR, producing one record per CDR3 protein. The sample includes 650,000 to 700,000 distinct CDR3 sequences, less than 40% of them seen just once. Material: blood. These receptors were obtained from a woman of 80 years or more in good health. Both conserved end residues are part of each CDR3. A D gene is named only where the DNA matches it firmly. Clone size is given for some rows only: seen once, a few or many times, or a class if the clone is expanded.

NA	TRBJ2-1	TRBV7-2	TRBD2	TGTGCCAGCAGCTTAGTCTTACTAGCGGGTAAGAGGTACAATGAGCAGTTCTTC	CASSLVLLAGKRYNEQFF
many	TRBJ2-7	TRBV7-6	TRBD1	TGTGCCAGCAGCACGGGACAGGGGGGCGAGCAGTACTTC	CASSTGQGGEQYF
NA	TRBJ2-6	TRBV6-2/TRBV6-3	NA	TGTGCCAGCAACGGGGGACCCAACTCTGGGGCCAACGTCCTGACTTTC	CASNGGPNSGANVLTF
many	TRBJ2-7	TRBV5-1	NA	TGCGCCAGCAGCAATCCGGGATATCCATACGAGCAGTACTTC	CASSNPGYPYEQYF
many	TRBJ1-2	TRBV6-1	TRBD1	TGTGCCAGCAGTGAGGGGGGACAGAACTATGGCTACACCTTC	CASSEGGQNYGYTF
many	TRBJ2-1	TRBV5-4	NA	TGTGCCAGCAGCTTGTACACCGCCTTAACCTCTAACGCCTACAATGAGCAGTTCTTC	CASSLYTALTSNAYNEQFF
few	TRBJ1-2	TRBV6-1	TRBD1	TGTGCCACTATACCTGACAGGGGGCTCGGCTACACCTTC	CATIPDRGLGYTF
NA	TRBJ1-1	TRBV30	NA	TGTGCCTGGAGTTCACAGGCGAACACTGAAGCTTTCTTT	CAWSSQANTEAFF
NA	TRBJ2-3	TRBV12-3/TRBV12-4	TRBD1	TGTGCCAGCAGTAGCCAGACAGGGCTAAGCACAGATGCGGAGTATTTT	CASSSQTGLSTDAEYF
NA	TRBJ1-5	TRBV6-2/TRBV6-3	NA	TGTGCCAGCAGTTACTCAGGGGGGGACAATCAGCCCCAGCATTTT	CASSYSGGDNQPQHF
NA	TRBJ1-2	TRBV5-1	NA	TGCGCCAGCAGTCCATCCTCGGACGGTCTTCGCTATGGCTACACCTTC	CASSPSSDGLRYGYTF
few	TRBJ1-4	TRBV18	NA	TGTGCCAGCTCACCCCGCAGGGAAAATGAAAAACTGTTTTTT	CASSPRRENEKLFF
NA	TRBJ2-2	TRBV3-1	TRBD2	TGTGCCAGCAGCCCACCGGGACTACGTAACACCGGGGAGCGGTTTTTT	CASSPPGLRNTGERFF
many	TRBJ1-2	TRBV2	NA	TGTGCCAGCAAGCGGACAGACCCTAACTATGGCTACACCTTC	CASKRTDPNYGYTF
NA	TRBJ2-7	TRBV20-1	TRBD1	TGCAGTGCTGAGTACAGGGGCTCCTACAATGAGCAGTACTTC	CSAEYRGSYNEQYF
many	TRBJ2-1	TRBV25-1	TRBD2	TGTGCCAGCAGTGAATTAATAGGGACTAGCGGGGGACCCGAGCAGTTCTTC	CASSELIGTSGGPEQFF
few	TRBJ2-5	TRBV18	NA	TGTGCCAGCTCACCAGCCGGGACGCCGAGAAGGACCCAGTACTTC	CASSPAGTPRRTQYF
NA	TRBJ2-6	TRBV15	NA	TGTGCCGCCAGGGGGGAACAGCAGGCTGGGGCCGACGTCCTGACTTTC	CAARGEQQAGADVLTF
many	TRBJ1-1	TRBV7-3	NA	TGTGCCAGCAGCCCGTCTTCACTGAACACTGAAGCTTTCTTT	CASSPSSLNTEAFF
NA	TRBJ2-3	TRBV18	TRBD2	TGTGCCAGCTCTACGGGGGGGATGACAGATACGCAGTATTTT	CASSTGGMTDTQYF
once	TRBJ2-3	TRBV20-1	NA	TGCAGTGCTAGACCCCCCCTGGGCTACACAGATACGCAGTATTTT	CSARPPLGYTDTQYF
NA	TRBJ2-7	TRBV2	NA	TGTGCCAGCAGTGACAGCGGAAGCTCCCACAATGAGCAGTACTTC	CASSDSGSSHNEQYF
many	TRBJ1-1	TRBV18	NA	TGTGCCAGCTCACCGATATCAGCGAACACTGAAGCTTTCTTT	CASSPISANTEAFF
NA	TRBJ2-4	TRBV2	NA	TGTGCCAGCAGCCAGGGGGGCCTGAACATTCAGTACTTC	CASSQGGLNIQYF
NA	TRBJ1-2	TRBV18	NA	TGTGCCAGCTCACCTTCGGAAACAGCCTATGGCTACACCTTC	CASSPSETAYGYTF
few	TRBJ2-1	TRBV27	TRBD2	TGTGCCAGCAGTTTATGGGGACTAGCGGGGGGCCGGGGTGAGCAGTTCTTC	CASSLWGLAGGRGEQFF
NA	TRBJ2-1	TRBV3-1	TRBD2	TGTGCCGCCAAAGCGGGGGGGCGTAGTGATGAGCAGTTCTTC	CAAKAGGRSDEQFF
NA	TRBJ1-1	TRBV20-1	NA	TGCAGTGCTAGAGATGCGGGAAATGCAAACACTGAAGCTTTCTTT	CSARDAGNANTEAFF
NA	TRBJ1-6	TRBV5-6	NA	TGTGCCAGCAGCCCCCAGGGGCTGGCTAATTCACCCCTCCACTTT	CASSPQGLANSPLHF
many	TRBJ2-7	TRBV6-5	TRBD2	TGTGCCACCAAGACTCATTCTAGCGGGGGGACCTACGAGCAGTACTTC	CATKTHSSGGTYEQYF
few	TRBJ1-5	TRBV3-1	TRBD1	TGTGCCAGCAGTCAACAGGGGTATCAGCCCCAGCATTTT	CASSQQGYQPQHF
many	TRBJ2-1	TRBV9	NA	TGTGCCAGCAGCTCCCAGAGGTCTACCAAGGGGGAGCAGTTCTTC	CASSSQRSTKGEQFF
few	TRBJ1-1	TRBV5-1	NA	TGCGCCAGCAGCTTGGGGCTTGGCGGGGGCGACACTGAAGCTTTCTTT	CASSLGLGGGDTEAFF
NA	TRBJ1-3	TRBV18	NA	TGTGCCAGCTCACCCCTGGACAGCTCTGGAAACACCGTATATTTT	CASSPLDSSGNTVYF
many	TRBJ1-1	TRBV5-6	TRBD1	TGTGCCAGCAGCTTGGCCTTGGAGGGACAGGGGGCGTATGAAGCTTTCTTT	CASSLALEGQGAYEAFF
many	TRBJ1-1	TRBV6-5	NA	TGTGCCAGCAGTTACTTGGGGCAGGGGAACACTGAAGCTTTCTTT	CASSYLGQGNTEAFF
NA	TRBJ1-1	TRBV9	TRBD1	TGTGCCAGCAGCGCCGGGGGACAGGGGGCGCGCACTGAAGCTTTCTTT	CASSAGGQGARTEAFF
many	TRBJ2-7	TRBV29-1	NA	TGCAGCGTTGGCCCGAGTCCCGACCGAGGGGAGCAGTACTTC	CSVGPSPDRGEQYF
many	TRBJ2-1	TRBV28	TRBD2	TGTGCCAGCAGTTTACCCCTAGCGGGGCTCAATGAGCAGTTCTTC	CASSLPLAGLNEQFF
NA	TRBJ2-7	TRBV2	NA	TGTGCCAGCAGTGAAGGGGCAGGGTTCACCTACGAGCAGTACTTC	CASSEGAGFTYEQYF
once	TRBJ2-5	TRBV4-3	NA	TGCGCCAGCAGCCAAGTTTCAGGGCTGGGAGAGACCCAGTACTTC	CASSQVSGLGETQYF
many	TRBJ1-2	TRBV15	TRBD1	TGTGCCATCCGCCCCGGGACAGCCAACTATGGCTACACCTTC	CAIRPGTANYGYTF
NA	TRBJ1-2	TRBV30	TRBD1	TGTGCCTGGAGTCCAGGGACAGGGAGGAGTCACACCTTC	CAWSPGTGRSHTF
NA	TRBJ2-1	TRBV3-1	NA	TGTGCCAACAGCCCTGGGGGGACTCATAATGAGCAGTTCTTC	CANSPGGTHNEQFF
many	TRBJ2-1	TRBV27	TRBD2	TGTGCCAGCTCTAGCGGGGGTATGAATGAGCAGTTCTTC	CASSSGGMNEQFF
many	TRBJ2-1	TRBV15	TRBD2	TGTGCCACCAGCAGGAGGACTAGCGGAACAAATGAGCAGTTCTTC	CATSRRTSGTNEQFF
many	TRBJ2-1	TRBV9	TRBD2	TGTGCCAGCAGCGTGGGGACTAGCGGGGGATTGGAGCAGTTCTTC	CASSVGTSGGLEQFF
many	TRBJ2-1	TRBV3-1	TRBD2	TGTGCCAGCAGCCGGGGACTATTCAATGAGCAGTTCTTC	CASSRGLFNEQFF
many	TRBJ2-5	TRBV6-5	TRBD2	TGTGCCAGCAGGGCGACTAGCGGGCTGTCAGAGACCCAGTACTTC	CASRATSGLSETQYF
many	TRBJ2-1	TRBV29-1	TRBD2	TGCAGCGTTCGACTAGCGGGGGTCTACAATGAGCAGTTCTTC	CSVRLAGVYNEQFF
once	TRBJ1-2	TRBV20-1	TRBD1	TGCAGTGCTAGGCAACAGGGGGCTGGGTATGGCTACACCTTC	CSARQQGAGYGYTF
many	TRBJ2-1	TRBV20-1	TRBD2	TGCAGTGCTAGTTGGCGGGGGGCCAACAATGAGCAGTTCTTC	CSASWRGANNEQFF
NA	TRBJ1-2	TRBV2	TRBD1	TGTGCCAGCACTCCCCTCCGGACAGGGGGCTTCGGCTACACCTTC	CASTPLRTGGFGYTF